These 26 T cell receptor beta chains were all obtained from the same sample, sequenced in a study of PD-1 blockade in classical Hodgkin lymphoma. Indicated time point: cycle 4 day 1 (C4D1), after around six weeks of nivolumab. Relapses following autologous stem cell transplantation were seen in all patients, with brentuximab vedotin exposure varying. Assay: immunoSEQ multiplex PCR; the TCRdb copy retains only in-frame clones and omits some. The table lists roughly 20,000 clones, about 70% of them singletons. Material: peripheral blood mononuclear cells (PBMCs), obtained before the fourth cycle of nivolumab. The receptors here all came from a human donor with classical Hodgkin lymphoma.

This rearrangement joins TRBV27 to TRBJ2-3, with TRBD2 identical over 13 bases. The CDR3 runs to 19 residues. J was trimmed by 0 bases and V by 6 bases; bases with no gene match: 12. The germline V gene has CDR1 MNHEY and CDR2 SMNVEV (reference sequence). This CDR3 is CASSRTSGSSAPSTDTQYF. In nucleotides, the CDR3 is TGTGCCAGCAGCCGGACTAGCGGGAGTTCGGCTCCTAGCACAGATACGCAGTATTTT.

This clone is categorized as medium-sized (0.01 to 0.1%). The CDR3, as DNA: TGTGCCAGCAGTAAGACGGTGAATGGGGGCTACACCTTC. This codes for CASSKTVNGGYTF. This chain links TRBV6-5 with TRBJ1-2, with no clear D. CDR1 and CDR2 (germline): MNHEY, SVGAGI. V gave up 5 bases and J gave up 8 bases, with 15 bases separating them. This CDR3 has 13 amino acids.

This chain links TRBV7-9 with TRBJ2-1, with TRBD1 identical over 7 bases. The CDR3 spans 15 residues. Germline V gene lookup returns CDR1 SEHNR and CDR2 FQNEAQ (reference sequence). J gave up 4 bases and V 10 bases, and 13 bases lay outside the gene matches. CDR3 amino acids: CATPISGTDYNEQFF. The CDR3, as DNA: TGTGCCACCCCAATCTCCGGGACAGATTACAATGAGCAGTTCTTC. The complete variable domain, with remaining parts taken from reference TRBV7-9 and TRBJ2-1, reads DTGVSQNPRHKITKRGQNVTFRCDPISEHNRLYWYRQTLGQGPEFLTYFQNEAQLEKSRLLSDRFSAERPKGSFSTLEIQRTEQGDSAMYLCATPISGTDYNEQFFGPGTRLTVL.

V and J are TRBV6-1 and TRBJ1-3; D possibly corresponds to TRBD1 (5 bases). V lost 1 base, J lost 0 bases, and 16 bases lay in between. The CDR3 has 18 residues. Germline assignment: CDR1 MNHNS and CDR2 SASEGT. Here the CDR3 reads CASSEVGGVPSSGNTIYF. CDR3 nucleotides: TGTGCCAGCAGTGAAGTTGGGGGGGTCCCTTCCTCTGGAAACACCATATATTTT.

The chain has TRBV6-5 and TRBJ1-4; no clear D gene. Germline V gives CDR1 MNHEY, CDR2 SVGAGI. Between the trimmed V and J ends, which lost 2 bases and 3 bases, there was a span of 10 bases. The CDR3 loop spans 15 amino acids. CDR3 sequence (DNA): TGTGCCAGCAGTTACGGACGGACCTCTAATGAAAAACTGTTTTTT. This gives the protein CASSYGRTSNEKLFF.

This clone was found once. The chain joins TRBV29-1 to TRBJ1-1; tentatively, D is TRBD1 (6 bases). Per the germline V gene, CDR1 is SQVTM and CDR2 is ANQGSEA. V lost 5 bases to trimming and J lost 3 bases, with 22 bases between them. The CDR3 is 16 amino acids. CDR3 in amino acids: CSVRRLLGKGDTEAFF. CDR3 nucleotides: TGCAGCGTTCGGAGACTGCTGGGGAAGGGGGACACTGAAGCTTTCTTT.

In its sample, this clone was seen a few times. V and J are TRBV19 and TRBJ2-3; 10 nucleotides line up with TRBD2. CDR3 length equals 15 residues. CDR1 is LNHDA, CDR2 SQIVND, per germline (reference sequence). The junction had 6 bases not matched to a gene; V was cut back by 5 bases and J by 4 bases. The CDR3 reads CASSRSSGSSDTQYF. CDR3 in DNA: TGTGCCAGTAGTCGGTCTAGCGGGAGTTCAGATACGCAGTATTTT.

The CDR3 is CASSLERGKSSYNEQFF. The CDR3 bases are TGCGCCAGCAGCTTGGAAAGGGGTAAGAGCTCCTACAATGAGCAGTTCTTC. The chain employs TRBV5-1 and TRBJ2-1; tentatively, D is TRBD1 (5 bases). V was shortened by 0 bases and J by 0 bases, with 13 bases between the two germline ends. Germline values: CDR1 SGHRS, CDR2 YFSETQ. The CDR3 has 17 residues.

The V gene is TRBV18, the J gene TRBJ2-3, with D unclear. V was shortened by 4 bases and J by 6 bases, with 11 bases between the two germline ends. CDR1 KGHSH and CDR2 LQKENI come from the germline V gene. The CDR3 is 13 residues long. Here the CDR3 DNA reads TGTGCCAGCTCACAATCCCCCCTGGATACGCAGTATTTT. It codes for CASSQSPLDTQYF.

The rearrangement links TRBV7-9 to TRBJ1-1; no clear D gene. The CDR3 runs to 14 residues. The V gene lost 4 bases and the J gene lost 0 bases, with 9 bases spanning the gap. Germline V lookup: CDR1 SEHNR, CDR2 FQNEAQ (reference sequence). The CDR3 spells CASSSRTMNTEAFF. CDR3 nucleotides: TGTGCCAGCAGCTCCCGGACGATGAACACTGAAGCTTTCTTT.

The chain is built from TRBV5-1 and TRBJ2-7; maybe TRBD1 (6 bases). The CDR3 consists of 12 residues. Germline V gives CDR1 SGHRS, CDR2 YFSETQ. Trimming cost V 4 bases and J 3 bases, with 8 bases left between them. The CDR3 sequence is CASSVDSYEQYF. The CDR3 DNA reads as TGCGCCAGCAGCGTGGACAGCTACGAGCAGTACTTC.

The chain links TRBV6-5 to TRBJ2-1; D is ambiguous. This CDR3 region has 14 residues. V was shortened by 0 bases and J by 6 bases, with 9 bases between the two germline ends. Germline CDR1 is MNHEY and CDR2 is SVGAGI. CDR3 residues: CASSYSDLPNEQFF. CDR3 sequence (DNA): TGTGCCAGCAGTTACTCGGACCTACCCAATGAGCAGTTCTTC.

This chain connects TRBV27 to TRBJ1-1, with D tentatively TRBD1 (6 bases). This CDR3 is 13 amino acids long. Germline V CDR1 and CDR2: MNHEY, SMNVEV (reference sequence). The V and J ends lost 7 bases and 6 bases respectively, with 15 bases between them. The CDR3 spells CASKPRGEAEAFF. In DNA form, the CDR3 reads TGTGCCAGCAAACCCAGGGGTGAGGCTGAAGCTTTCTTT.

The CDR3 reads CASSPSRENEQYF. In DNA form, the CDR3 reads TGTGCCAGCTCACCTTCCAGGGAAAACGAGCAGTACTTC. The gene calls are TRBV18 and TRBJ2-5; D is possibly TRBD1 (5 bases). The DNA end favors TRBJ2-7, so the J call may be wrong. Germline CDR1 and CDR2: KGHSH and LQKENI. This CDR3 has 13 amino acids.

The chain recombines TRBV6-6 with TRBJ1-6; D possibly corresponds to TRBD1 (6 bases). CDR1 is MNHNY and CDR2 is SVGAGI in the germline V gene (reference sequence). The CDR3 totals 16 residues. The ends were cut back, 0 bases at V and 3 bases at J, with 9 bases in the middle. The CDR3 DNA is TGTGCCAGCAGTTACTCACAGGGTTACTATAATTCACCCCTCCACTTT. Protein sequence: CASSYSQGYYNSPLHF.

The gene calls are TRBV29-1 and TRBJ1-1; 9 bases agree with TRBD1. Germline V gene data show CDR1 as SQVTM and CDR2 as ANQGSEA. The CDR3 totals 12 residues. After removal of 6 bases from V and 4 bases from J, the junction contained 3 bases not matched to a gene. CDR3 in DNA: TGCAGCGTGGACAGGGGTGGCACTGAAGCTTTCTTT. Its protein product is CSVDRGGTEAFF.

The chain combines TRBV19 with TRBJ1-5, with a tentative D call TRBD1 (5 bases). This CDR3 contains 14 residues. Germline values: CDR1 LNHDA, CDR2 SQIVND (reference sequence). Trimming took 4 bases from V and 3 from J, leaving 10 bases between them. CDR3: CASSTPTDNQPQHF. CDR3 nucleotide sequence: TGTGCCAGTAGTACCCCGACAGACAATCAGCCCCAGCATTTT.

This clone appeared a single time. The V gene is TRBV5-1, the J gene TRBJ2-5, with 11 bases identical to TRBD2. The CDR3 covers 17 residues. The junction had 9 bases not matched to a gene; V was cut back by 0 bases and J by 5 bases. The germline V gene encodes CDR1 SGHRS and CDR2 YFSETQ. The CDR3 region is CASSLGALAGGVETQYF. CDR3 in DNA: TGCGCCAGCAGCTTGGGGGCTCTAGCGGGAGGTGTGGAGACCCAGTACTTC. The whole variable domain, remainder taken from reference TRBV5-1 and TRBJ2-5, is KAGVTQTPRYLIKTRGQQVTLSCSPISGHRSVSWYQQTPGQGLQFLFEYFSETQRNKGNFPGRFSGRQFSNSRSEMNVSTLELGDSALYLCASSLGALAGGVETQYFGPGTRLLVL.

The chain carries TRBV6-5 and TRBJ2-7; 8 nucleotides line up with TRBD2. The CDR3 is 13 amino acids. V dropped 9 bases and J dropped 6; count of bases not matched to a gene: 10. The germline CDR1 and CDR2 sequences are MNHEY and SVGAGI. Here the CDR3 reads CASQAGGRVEQYF. In nucleotides, the CDR3 is TGTGCCAGTCAGGCGGGAGGAAGGGTCGAGCAGTACTTC.

The gene calls are TRBV6-5 and TRBJ1-2; D gene uncertain. The germline V gene encodes CDR1 MNHEY and CDR2 SVGAGI. V was trimmed by 0 bases and J by 8 bases, leaving 16 bases between them. The CDR3 loop spans 15 amino acids. This CDR3 is CASSYSWSDNSGYTF. DNA for the CDR3: TGTGCCAGCAGTTACTCTTGGTCCGATAATAGCGGCTACACCTTC.

The chain has TRBV7-6 and TRBJ2-3; D gene unclear. CDR1 and CDR2 from the germline V gene are SGHVS and FNYEAQ. V was trimmed by 0 bases and J by 0 bases, leaving 4 bases between them. The CDR3 spans 14 residues. Here the CDR3 reads CASSLAGSTDTQYF. CDR3 coding DNA: TGTGCCAGCAGCTTAGCAGGGAGCACAGATACGCAGTATTTT.

The rearrangement links TRBV10-3 to TRBJ1-4, with a tentative D call TRBD1 (6 bases). The CDR3 length is 12 residues. The germline V gene has CDR1 ENHRY and CDR2 SYGVKD. The V end was cut by 10 bases, the J end by 1 base, with 7 bases between. CDR3 protein: CATRGTNEKLFF. For the CDR3, the DNA is TGTGCCACCAGGGGAACTAATGAAAAACTGTTTTTT.

This clone has only a few counts. The V and J genes are TRBV10-3 and TRBJ2-7; TRBD1 matches 9 bases. CDR3 length: 15 amino acids. V was pared by 3 bases and J by 3 bases, with 6 bases of the junction left unmatched. Germline loops: CDR1 ENHRY, CDR2 SYGVKD. DNA of the CDR3: TGTGCCATCAGTGATCCGGGACAGGGCCTCTACGAGCAGTACTTC. It encodes CAISDPGQGLYEQYF.

The CDR3 DNA follows: TGTGCCAGCAGCAGATGGACTAGCGTCCTCTCCTACGAGCAGTACTTC. This encodes CASSRWTSVLSYEQYF. V and J are TRBV11-2 and TRBJ2-7; 9 bases line up with TRBD2. J gave up 0 bases and V 5 bases, and 8 bases lay outside the gene matches. This CDR3 region has 16 residues. The germline CDR1 and CDR2 sequences are SGHAT and FQNNGV.

V is TRBV5-1 and J is TRBJ2-1; D remains unclear. The length of the CDR3 is 14 residues. V was pared by 0 bases and J by 5 bases, with 9 bases between. Germline CDR1 SGHRS, CDR2 YFSETQ. The CDR3 nucleotides are TGCGCCAGCAGCTTGGCTTATTCCAACAATGAGCAGTTCTTC. Residues: CASSLAYSNNEQFF.

The chain links TRBV19 to TRBJ2-7; 7 bases agree with TRBD2. V was clipped by 3 bases and J by 0 bases; unmatched bases: 8. CDR1 LNHDA and CDR2 SQIVND come from the germline V gene (reference sequence). CDR3 length: 16 residues. This chain's CDR3 is CASSIGGGVPSYEQYF. As DNA, the CDR3 is TGTGCCAGTAGTATCGGTGGGGGGGTCCCCTCCTACGAGCAGTACTTC.